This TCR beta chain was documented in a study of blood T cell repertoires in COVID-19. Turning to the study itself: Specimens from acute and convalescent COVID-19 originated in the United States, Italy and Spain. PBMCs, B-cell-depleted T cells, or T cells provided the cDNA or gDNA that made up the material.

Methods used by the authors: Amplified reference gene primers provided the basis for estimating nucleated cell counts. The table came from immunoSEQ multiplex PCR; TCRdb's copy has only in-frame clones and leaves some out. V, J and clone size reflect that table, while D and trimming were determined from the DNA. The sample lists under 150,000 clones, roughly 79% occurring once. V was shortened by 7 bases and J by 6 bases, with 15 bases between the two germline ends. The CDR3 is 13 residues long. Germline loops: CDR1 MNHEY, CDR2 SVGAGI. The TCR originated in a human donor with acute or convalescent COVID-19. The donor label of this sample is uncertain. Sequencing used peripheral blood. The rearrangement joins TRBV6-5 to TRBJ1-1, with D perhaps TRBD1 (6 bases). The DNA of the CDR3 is TGTGCCAGCACCATAAGGGGGGGGTCTGAAGCTTTCTTT. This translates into CASTIRGGSEAFF.